Listed here are 30 T cell receptor beta chains from one sample, sequenced in a study of blood T cells in healthy people across ages (dated by TCRdb to between 2014 and 2017). The library came from 5' RACE. The listed sequencing device is Illumina HiSeq 2500. A second roughly 6 to 11 cycle PCR used a sample-barcoded 5' primer and a J-beta primer mix. TCRdb passed the public sequencing reads through fastp at Q25 and MiXCR, retaining productive beta sequences. Under each unique CDR3 protein, matching rows form one entry showing the most common genes and DNA. The sample data list hundreds of thousands of distinct CDR3 sequences, and over 40% of these were observed just once. The ten largest clonotypes hold roughly 14% of the sample. The sample comprised blood. The receptors were sampled from a woman older than 75 in good health.

Points on this clonotype: This may come from a read error, since a much larger clone is one base off. V gene TRBV6-5 combines with J gene TRBJ1-2, with D perhaps matching TRBD1 (5 bases). The ends were cut back, 0 bases at V and 4 bases at J, with 12 bases in the middle. The CDR3 length is 15 residues. Germline CDR1 is MNHEY and CDR2 is SVGAGI. CDR3 in amino acids: CASSYSRQTSYGYTF. The DNA for the CDR3 is TGTGCCAGCAGTTACTCAAGACAGACTAGCTATGGCTACACCTTC.

This clonotype was observed at least ten times. The chain combines TRBV7-6 with TRBJ1-5; D might be TRBD1 (5 bases). The CDR3 is 14 amino acids. The ends were cut back, 5 bases at V and 7 bases at J, with 15 bases in the middle. In germline, CDR1 is SGHVS, CDR2 FNYEAQ. CDR3 region: CASSPGAVRQPQHF. CDR3 DNA sequence: TGTGCCAGCAGCCCCGGGGCGGTCAGGCAGCCCCAGCATTTT.

This chain uses TRBV20-1 with TRBJ2-2; D may be TRBD2 (5 bases). The CDR3 extends over 13 amino acids. Germline V lookup: CDR1 DFQATT, CDR2 SNEGSKA (reference sequence). Trimming pared 3 bases from V and 0 bases from J, leaving 5 bases between. The DNA for the CDR3 is TGCAGTGCTAGCGGGGCGAACACCGGGGAGCTGTTTTTT. Translated, it gives CSASGANTGELFF.

This clonotype was observed a single time. A clone one base away is much larger, so this may be a read error. The chain is built from TRBV2 and TRBJ2-1; D is uncertain. Germline CDR1 and CDR2: SNHLY and FYNNEI. Trimming shortened V by 4 bases and J by 1 base, and 11 bases separated the two germline ends. The CDR3 extends over 15 amino acids. CDR3: CASSGGFGSYNEQFF. In DNA form, the CDR3 reads TGTGCCAGCAGTGGTGGCTTCGGGTCCTACAATGAGCAGTTCTTC.

CDR3 bases: TGCAGTGCTCTTTCCGGAAGGGCGGGGAATGAGCAGTTCTTC. It yields the protein CSALSGRAGNEQFF. This chain uses TRBV20-1 with TRBJ2-1, with a tentative D call TRBD2 (6 bases). The CDR3 has 14 amino acids. Germline V gene sequence: CDR1 DFQATT, CDR2 SNEGSKA (reference sequence). The V gene lost 5 bases and the J gene lost 7 bases, with 18 bases spanning the gap.

This clonotype was observed once. The V and J genes are TRBV6-2 or TRBV6-3 and TRBJ2-7, with a possible D match to TRBD2 (6 bases). The V end lost 6 bases, the J end lost 5 bases, and 14 bases lay between the germline ends. The CDR3 extends over 13 amino acids. Germline assignment: CDR1 MNHEY and CDR2 SVGEGT. The CDR3 nucleotides are TGTGCCAGCAGCGGGGACTTAGGCAACGAGCAGTACTTC. Its translation is CASSGDLGNEQYF.

In this sample, this clonotype turned up many times. The chain carries TRBV4-1 and TRBJ2-7, with 7 bases aligning to TRBD1. Germline assignment: CDR1 MGHRA and CDR2 YSYEKL. The CDR3 is 16 residues long. After removal of 4 bases from V and 0 bases from J, the junction contained 9 bases not matched to a gene. The CDR3 region is CASSPGPGGVSYEQYF. The CDR3, as DNA: TGCGCCAGCAGCCCTGGACCAGGGGGAGTCTCCTACGAGCAGTACTTC.

The J gene is TRBJ1-4, the V gene TRBV3-1; weak D call: TRBD1 (6 bases). The CDR3 extends over 14 amino acids. The V gene lost 2 bases and the J gene lost 5 bases, with 9 bases spanning the gap. The germline V gene has CDR1 LGHDT and CDR2 YNNKEL (reference sequence). The CDR3 protein is CASSQRTGNEKLFF. The CDR3 DNA follows: TGTGCCAGCAGCCAACGAACAGGGAATGAAAAACTGTTTTTT.

The chain carries TRBV5-5 and TRBJ1-2; D is possibly TRBD1 (5 bases). In germline, CDR1 is SGHKS, CDR2 YYEKEE (reference sequence). The CDR3 runs to 14 residues. Trimming shortened V by 0 bases and J by 8 bases, and 14 bases separated the two germline ends. CDR3 amino acids: CASSLVGQGRGYTF. Here the CDR3 DNA reads TGTGCCAGCAGCTTGGTTGGGCAGGGTCGGGGCTACACCTTC.

A few counts support this clonotype. The chain employs TRBV7-2 and TRBJ2-5; D is perhaps TRBD1 or TRBD2 (5 bases each). Trimming left V 5 bases short and J 2 bases short, with 21 bases between. Germline V gene lookup returns CDR1 SGHTA and CDR2 FQGNSA. The CDR3 is made up of 17 amino acids. The CDR3 protein is CASSTRTFGATQETQYF. The CDR3 DNA is TGTGCCAGCAGCACGCGGACTTTTGGGGCAACGCAAGAGACCCAGTACTTC.

The rearrangement uses TRBV6-1 and TRBJ2-7; D gene ambiguous. The CDR3 spans 16 residues. Trimming pared 3 bases from V and 2 bases from J, leaving 17 bases between. The germline V gene has CDR1 MNHNS and CDR2 SASEGT. In DNA form, the CDR3 reads TGTGCCAGCAGTGATTGGGCAGCCATGAGCCCCTACGAGCAGTACTTC. This translates into CASSDWAAMSPYEQYF.

The chain couples TRBV20-1 to TRBJ1-4, with no clear D. Germline V gene sequence: CDR1 DFQATT, CDR2 SNEGSKA (reference sequence). The CDR3 totals 12 residues. Between the trimmed V and J ends, which lost 0 bases and 10 bases, there was a span of 9 bases. The CDR3 DNA follows: TGCAGTGCTAGAGATGCGTCGGGAAAACTGTTTTTT. Translating gives CSARDASGKLFF.

Regarding this clonotype: A clone one base away is much larger, so this may be a read error. This chain uses TRBV2 with TRBJ2-3; D ambiguous. This CDR3 region has 14 residues. With 7 bases removed from V and 2 bases from J, the gap between germline ends came to 13 bases. Germline CDR1 and CDR2: SNHLY and FYNNEI. CDR3 bases: TGTGCCAGCAAGTCGACGCGGCTCACAGATACGCAGTATTTT. As protein: CASKSTRLTDTQYF.

The rearrangement uses TRBV29-1 and TRBJ2-3; the match to TRBD2 covers 10 bases. The CDR3 is 14 amino acids. V trimming: 1 base; J trimming: 4 bases; junction bases outside the gene matches: 2. CDR1 and CDR2 (germline): SQVTM, ANQGSEA. This chain's CDR3 is CSVEGTSGADTQYF. CDR3 sequence (DNA): TGCAGCGTTGAAGGAACTAGCGGGGCAGATACGCAGTATTTT.

As for this clonotype: Possible read error: a much larger clone is one base away. The chain joins TRBV20-1 to TRBJ2-1; either TRBD1 or TRBD2 may supply D (5 bases each). Trimming left V 8 bases short and J 13 bases short, with 18 bases between. CDR3 length equals 11 residues. Germline V gene sequence: CDR1 DFQATT, CDR2 SNEGSKA (reference sequence). The CDR3 reads CSPNLIGTQFF. CDR3 DNA sequence: TGCAGTCCTAACTTGATCGGGACCCAGTTCTTC.

The V gene is TRBV27, the J gene TRBJ2-1; D remains unclear. This CDR3 spans 14 amino acids. V lost 4 bases, J lost 13 bases, and 20 bases lay in between. CDR1 MNHEY and CDR2 SMNVEV come from the germline V gene (reference sequence). The CDR3 DNA reads TGTGCCAGCAGTTCGTGGACGGATACAATGAGCCAGTTCTTC. It codes for CASSSWTDTMSQFF.

This chain connects TRBV3-1 to TRBJ1-4; the match to TRBD1 covers 10 bases. The CDR3 has 15 amino acids. Looked up from germline, CDR1 is LGHDT and CDR2 is YNNKEL (reference sequence). V lost 7 bases and J lost 7; bases outside the gene matches: 9. The CDR3 loop reads CASTRGDRGAEKLFF. In DNA form, the CDR3 reads TGTGCCAGCACCCGGGGGGACAGGGGAGCTGAAAAACTGTTTTTT.

This sequence joins TRBV14 and TRBJ1-1; 8 nucleotides agree with TRBD1. Germline CDR1 is SGHDN and CDR2 is FVKESK. Trimming cost V 4 bases and J 0 bases; bases outside gene matches: 10. The CDR3 totals 17 residues. CDR3 region: CASSPGQGVHLNTEAFF. The CDR3, as DNA: TGTGCCAGCAGCCCCGGACAGGGAGTCCATTTGAACACTGAAGCTTTCTTT.

This chain joins TRBV14 and TRBJ2-7, with D hard to call. V was trimmed by 1 base and J by 2 bases, leaving 12 bases between them. The V gene's germline CDR1 is SGHDN and CDR2 FVKESK. The CDR3 is made up of 15 amino acids. The CDR3 DNA sequence: TGTGCCAGCAGCCAAGCCGGCACCTGGCCCTACGAGCAGTACTTC. Residues: CASSQAGTWPYEQYF.

The rearrangement uses TRBV2 and TRBJ2-7, with 7 bases identical to TRBD1. Germline V gene sequence: CDR1 SNHLY, CDR2 FYNNEI. There are 14 residues in the CDR3. J was trimmed by 2 bases and V by 6 bases; bases with no gene match: 7. CDR3 coding DNA: TGTGCCAGCAGGTTGGGACAGAGAGCCTACGAGCAGTACTTC. This codes for CASRLGQRAYEQYF. Based on the CDR3 plus reference TRBV2 and TRBJ2-7, the full variable domain is EPEVTQTPSHQVTQMGQEVILRCVPISNHLYFYWYRQILGQKVEFLVSFYNNEISEKSEIFDDQFSVERPDGSNFTLKIRSTKLEDSAMYFCASRLGQRAYEQYFGPGTRLTVT.

This clonotype was recorded only once. Just one base apart from a much larger clone, this may be a read error. This chain uses TRBV7-9 with TRBJ2-1; 8 bases align to TRBD2. V shed 5 bases and J 5 bases; nucleotides not matched to a gene: 8. Germline CDR1 reads SEHNR; CDR2 reads FQNEAQ (reference sequence). CDR3 length: 15 residues. CDR3 residues: CASSGRRAGDNEQFF. DNA for the CDR3: TGTGCCAGCAGCGGCAGACGAGCGGGGGACAATGAGCAGTTCTTC.

Comments on this clonotype: Possible read error: a much larger clone is one base away. This chain's CDR3 is CASSVAPSGASGSYEQFF. The CDR3, as DNA: TGTGCCAGCAGCGTAGCCCCCTCAGGGGCTAGCGGATCCTACGAGCAGTTCTTC. The chain recombines TRBV9 with TRBJ2-1; a possible D gene is TRBD2 (7 bases). Germline CDR1 reads SGDLS; CDR2 reads YYNGEE. The CDR3 sequence is 18 residues long. Trimming pared 0 bases from V and 10 bases from J, leaving 26 bases between.

The V call is TRBV9, the J call TRBJ2-2; D is undetermined. Germline V CDR1 and CDR2: SGDLS, YYNGEE. Trimming shortened V by 0 bases and J by 2 bases, and 5 bases separated the two germline ends. CDR3 size: 14 residues. CDR3 nucleotides: TGTGCCAGCAGCGTAGACAGTAACACCGGGGAGCTGTTTTTT. Translating it yields CASSVDSNTGELFF.

This chain uses TRBV5-1 with TRBJ2-7; 8 bases are shared with TRBD1. This CDR3 spans 13 amino acids. J lost 2 bases, V lost 6 bases, and 4 bases had no gene match. Germline V gene data show CDR1 as SGHRS and CDR2 as YFSETQ. The CDR3: CASTAGGPYEQYF. The CDR3 coding sequence is TGCGCCAGCACGGCAGGGGGCCCCTACGAGCAGTACTTC. Looking up the rest from reference TRBV5-1 and TRBJ2-7 gives the full variable domain: KAGVTQTPRYLIKTRGQQVTLSCSPISGHRSVSWYQQTPGQGLQFLFEYFSETQRNKGNFPGRFSGRQFSNSRSEMNVSTLELGDSALYLCASTAGGPYEQYFGPGTRLTVT.

V gene TRBV7-2 combines with J gene TRBJ2-5, with 7 bases aligning to TRBD1. The J call is doubtful: the DNA matches TRBJ2-7 better. Germline-derived CDR1 and CDR2 are SGHTA and FQGNSA. The CDR3 covers 15 residues. CDR3 region: CASSLVFAGGYEQYF. The CDR3 region has the DNA TGTGCCAGCAGCTTAGTTTTCGCAGGGGGCTACGAGCAGTACTTC.

A single count supports this clonotype. V and J are TRBV5-1 and TRBJ2-4; D could derive from TRBD1 or TRBD2 (5 bases each). The germline gives CDR1 SGHRS, CDR2 YFSETQ. The CDR3 has 15 amino acids. Trimming cost V 0 bases and J 8 bases, with 15 bases left between them. The CDR3: CASSLEGRDVDIQYF. The DNA of the CDR3 is TGCGCCAGCAGCTTGGAGGGACGAGATGTAGACATTCAGTACTTC.

This clonotype was seen only a few times. The CDR3 nucleotides are TGTGCCTGGAGTTTGTACAATGAGCAGTTCTTC. It codes for CAWSLYNEQFF. The V call is TRBV30, the J call TRBJ2-1; D call uncertain. The CDR3 spans 11 residues. With 2 bases removed from V and 4 bases from J, the gap between germline ends came to 3 bases. Germline V gene lookup returns CDR1 GTSNPN and CDR2 SVGIG (reference sequence).

The genes are TRBV5-6 and TRBJ1-2; D gene uncertain. CDR1 is SGHDT, CDR2 YYEEEE, per germline. This CDR3 has 14 amino acids. Trimming removed 4 bases from V and 2 bases from J, with 12 bases in between. For the CDR3, the DNA is TGTGCCAGCAGCGTAGCCGGTCGGAACTATGGCTACACCTTC. This gives the protein CASSVAGRNYGYTF.

This clonotype came up once. CDR3 protein: CASSLSTGHRFFFGYTF. CDR3 nucleotides: TGTGCCAGCAGTTTATCGACGGGACACCGTTTTTTTTTCGGCTACACCTTC. V is TRBV27 and J is TRBJ1-2, with TRBD1 as a possible D gene (6 bases). The germline gives CDR1 MNHEY, CDR2 SMNVEV (reference sequence). There are 17 residues in the CDR3. V was trimmed by 0 bases and J by 8 bases, leaving 22 bases between them.

Here the CDR3 reads CASSPWEGMGNTEAFF. The CDR3, as DNA: TGTGCCAGCAGCCCGTGGGAGGGCATGGGGAACACTGAAGCTTTCTTT. The gene calls are TRBV7-9 and TRBJ1-1; unclear D gene. Germline lookup yields CDR1 SEHNR and CDR2 FQNEAQ (reference sequence). CDR3 length: 16 residues. With 5 bases removed from V and 1 base from J, the gap between germline ends came to 17 bases.